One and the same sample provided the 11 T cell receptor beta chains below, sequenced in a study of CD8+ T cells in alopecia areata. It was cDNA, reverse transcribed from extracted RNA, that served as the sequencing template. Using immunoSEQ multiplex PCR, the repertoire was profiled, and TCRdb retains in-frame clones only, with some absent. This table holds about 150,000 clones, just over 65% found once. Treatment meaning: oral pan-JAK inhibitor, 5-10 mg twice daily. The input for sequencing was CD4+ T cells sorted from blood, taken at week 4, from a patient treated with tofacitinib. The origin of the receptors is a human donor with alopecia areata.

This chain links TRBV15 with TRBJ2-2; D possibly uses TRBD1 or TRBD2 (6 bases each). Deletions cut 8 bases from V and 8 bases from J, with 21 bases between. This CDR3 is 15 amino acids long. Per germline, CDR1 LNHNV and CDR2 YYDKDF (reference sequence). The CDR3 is CATPGPGANGGELFF. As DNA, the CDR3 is TGTGCCACCCCCGGTCCGGGGGCCAATGGAGGGGAGCTGTTTTTT.

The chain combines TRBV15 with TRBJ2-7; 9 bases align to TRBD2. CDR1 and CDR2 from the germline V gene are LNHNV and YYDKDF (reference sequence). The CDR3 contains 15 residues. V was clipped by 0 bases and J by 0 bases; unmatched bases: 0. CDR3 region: CATSRELAGSYEQYF. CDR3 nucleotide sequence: TGTGCCACCAGCAGAGAACTAGCGGGCTCCTACGAGCAGTACTTC. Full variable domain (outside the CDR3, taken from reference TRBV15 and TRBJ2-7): DAMVIQNPRYQVTQFGKPVTLSCSQTLNHNVMYWYQQKSSQAPKLLFHYYDKDFNNEADTPDNFQSRRPNTSFCFLDIRSPGLGDTAMYLCATSRELAGSYEQYFGPGTRLTVT.

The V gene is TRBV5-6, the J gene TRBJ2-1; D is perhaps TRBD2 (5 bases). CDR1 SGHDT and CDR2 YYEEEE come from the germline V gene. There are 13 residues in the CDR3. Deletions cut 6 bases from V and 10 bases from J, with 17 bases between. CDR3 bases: TGTGCCAGCACCCTCGCGCGGGTGGGCGAGCAGTTCTTC. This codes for CASTLARVGEQFF.

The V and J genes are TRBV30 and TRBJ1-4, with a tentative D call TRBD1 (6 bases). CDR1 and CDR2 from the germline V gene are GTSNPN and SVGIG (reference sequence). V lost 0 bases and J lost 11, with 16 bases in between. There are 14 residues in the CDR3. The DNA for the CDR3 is TGTGCCTGGAGTGTACGGGGGGCCATTCCGAAACTGTTTTTT. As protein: CAWSVRGAIPKLFF. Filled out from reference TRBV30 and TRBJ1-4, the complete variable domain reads SQTIHQWPATLVQPVGSPLSLECTVEGTSNPNLYWYRQAAGRGLQLLFYSVGIGQISSEVPQNLSASRPQDRQFILSSKKLLLSDSGFYLCAWSVRGAIPKLFFGSGTQLSVL.

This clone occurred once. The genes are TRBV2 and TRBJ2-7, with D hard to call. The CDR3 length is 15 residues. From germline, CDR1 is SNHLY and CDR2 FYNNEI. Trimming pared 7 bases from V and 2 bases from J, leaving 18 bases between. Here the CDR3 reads CASTPPGRVPYEQYF. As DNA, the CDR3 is TGTGCCAGCACTCCACCTGGACGGGTACCCTACGAGCAGTACTTC.

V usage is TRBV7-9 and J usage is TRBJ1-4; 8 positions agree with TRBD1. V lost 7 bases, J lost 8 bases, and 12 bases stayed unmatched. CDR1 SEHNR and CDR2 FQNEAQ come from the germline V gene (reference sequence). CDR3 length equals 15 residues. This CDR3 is CASNTLGQGGEKLFF. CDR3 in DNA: TGTGCCAGCAACACCCTTGGACAGGGTGGGGAAAAACTGTTTTTT.

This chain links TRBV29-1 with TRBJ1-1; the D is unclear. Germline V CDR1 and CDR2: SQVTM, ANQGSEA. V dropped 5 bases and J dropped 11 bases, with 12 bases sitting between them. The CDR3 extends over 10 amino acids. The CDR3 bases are TGCAGCGTTTATAAAGCGCGGGCTTTCTTT. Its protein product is CSVYKARAFF.

This CDR3 is CASSSRQGAYEQYF. CDR3 nucleotide sequence: TGTGCCAGCAGCTCTAGACAGGGGGCCTACGAGCAGTACTTC. The chain employs TRBV13 and TRBJ2-7; the match to TRBD1 covers 9 bases. There are 14 residues in the CDR3. The J segment lost 2 bases and the V segment lost 4 bases, leaving 3 bases of the junction unmatched. The germline gives CDR1 PRHDT, CDR2 FYEKMQ (reference sequence).

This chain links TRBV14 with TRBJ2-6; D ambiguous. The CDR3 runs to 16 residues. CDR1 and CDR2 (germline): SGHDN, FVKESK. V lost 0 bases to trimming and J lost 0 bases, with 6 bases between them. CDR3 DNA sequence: TGTGCCAGCAGCCAAGAGTTGCCCTCTGGGGCCAACGTCCTGACTTTC. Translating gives CASSQELPSGANVLTF.

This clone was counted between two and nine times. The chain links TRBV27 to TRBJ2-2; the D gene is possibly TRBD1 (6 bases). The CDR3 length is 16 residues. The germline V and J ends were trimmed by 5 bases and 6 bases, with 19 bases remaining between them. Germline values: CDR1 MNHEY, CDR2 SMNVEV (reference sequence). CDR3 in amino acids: CASSPRVGGKAGELFF. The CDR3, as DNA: TGTGCCAGCAGTCCCCGAGTAGGGGGTAAAGCCGGGGAGCTGTTTTTT.

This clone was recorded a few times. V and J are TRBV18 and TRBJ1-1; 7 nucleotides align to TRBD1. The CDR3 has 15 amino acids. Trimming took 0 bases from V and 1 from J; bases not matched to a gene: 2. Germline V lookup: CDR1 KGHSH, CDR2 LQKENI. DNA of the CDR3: TGTGCCAGCTCACCACCAACAGGGGCGAACACTGAAGCTTTCTTT. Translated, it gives CASSPPTGANTEAFF. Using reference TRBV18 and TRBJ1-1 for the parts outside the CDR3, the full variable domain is NAGVMQNPRHLVRRRGQEARLRCSPMKGHSHVYWYRQLPEEGLKFMVYLQKENIIDESGMPKERFSAEFPKEGPSILRIQQVVRGDSAAYFCASSPPTGANTEAFFGQGTRLTVV.